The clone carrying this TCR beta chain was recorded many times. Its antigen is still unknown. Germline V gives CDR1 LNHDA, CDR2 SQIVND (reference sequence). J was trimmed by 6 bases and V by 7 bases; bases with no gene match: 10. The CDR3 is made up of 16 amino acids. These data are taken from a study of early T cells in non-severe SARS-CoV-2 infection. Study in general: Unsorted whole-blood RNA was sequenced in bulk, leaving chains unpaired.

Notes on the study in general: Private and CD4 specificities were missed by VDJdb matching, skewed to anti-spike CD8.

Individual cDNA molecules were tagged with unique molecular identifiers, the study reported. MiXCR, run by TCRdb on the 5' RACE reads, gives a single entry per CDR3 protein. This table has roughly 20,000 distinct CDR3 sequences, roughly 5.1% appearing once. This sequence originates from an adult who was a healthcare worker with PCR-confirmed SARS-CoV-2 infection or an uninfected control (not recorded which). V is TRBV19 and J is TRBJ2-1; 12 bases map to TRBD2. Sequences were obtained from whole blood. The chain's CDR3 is CASTATTSGRINEQFF. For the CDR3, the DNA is TGTGCCAGTACCGCTACTACTAGCGGGAGGATCAATGAGCAGTTCTTC.